The 28 T cell receptor beta chains given below trace back to one sample, sequenced in a study of T cells in Graves' hyperthyroidism and ophthalmopathy. Amplified TCR beta CDR3 regions derived from RNA transcripts. Primed by the HTBI set, a first-round RT-PCR was run on the TCR CDR3. From the multiplex PCR reads, TCRdb called clonotypes with MiXCR, one entry per CDR3 protein. The sample lists 650,000 to 700,000 distinct CDR3 sequences, 17% occurring once. The sequencing input was blood. These receptors all stem from a man aged 45-60 years with Graves' hyperthyroidism.

This clonotype came up many times. The chain combines TRBV7-2 with TRBJ2-2; tentatively, D is TRBD1 (7 bases). This CDR3 comprises 16 residues. V was shortened by 5 bases and J by 8 bases, with 21 bases between the two germline ends. CDR1 is SGHTA and CDR2 is FQGNSA in the germline V gene. The CDR3 loop reads CASSDGTAGQSGELFF. CDR3 DNA: TGTGCCAGCAGCGACGGGACAGCGGGTCAGTCGGGGGAGCTGTTTTTT. Based on the CDR3 plus reference TRBV7-2 and TRBJ2-2, the full variable domain is GAGVSQSPSNKVTEKGKDVELRCDPISGHTALYWYRQSLGQGLEFLIYFQGNSAPDKSGLPSDRFSAERTGGSVSTLTIQRTQQEDSAVYLCASSDGTAGQSGELFFGEGSRLTVL.

This clonotype has ten or more counts. CDR3 sequence: CASSRLEGGDFVYEQYF. CDR3 nucleotide sequence: TGTGCCAGCAGTCGCCTTGAAGGGGGCGATTTCGTCTACGAGCAGTACTTC. The genes are TRBV28 and TRBJ2-7, with 7 bases aligning to TRBD1. Germline V gene data show CDR1 as MDHEN and CDR2 as SYDVKM. J gave up 3 bases and V 5 bases, and 16 bases lay outside the gene matches. CDR3 length equals 17 residues.

This clonotype was seen ten or more times. The chain is built from TRBV18 and TRBJ2-2; D not resolved. Trimming pared 2 bases from V and 1 base from J, leaving 5 bases between. The CDR3 totals 14 residues. Germline CDR1 and CDR2: KGHSH and LQKENI. CDR3 sequence (DNA): TGTGCCAGCTCACCAATCGTGAACACCGGGGAGCTGTTTTTT. Encoded protein: CASSPIVNTGELFF.

This clonotype was counted once. The genes are TRBV11-1 and TRBJ2-1, with 12 bases lining up with TRBD1. Germline V lookup: CDR1 SGHAT, CDR2 FQDESV (reference sequence). CDR3 length equals 18 residues. Trimming removed 3 bases from V and 1 base from J; junction bases left unmatched: 7. CDR3 coding DNA: TGTGCCAGCAGCTTGGGACAGGGGGCTTCATGGTCCTACAATGAGCAGTTCTTC. This encodes CASSLGQGASWSYNEQFF.

This rearrangement joins TRBV7-2 to TRBJ2-7; 8 nucleotides line up with TRBD1. V shed 5 bases and J 2 bases; nucleotides not matched to a gene: 11. This CDR3 has 16 amino acids. Germline CDR1 reads SGHTA; CDR2 reads FQGNSA. CDR3 protein: CASSPRSRTGPYEQYF. CDR3 coding DNA: TGTGCCAGCAGCCCACGTTCACGGACAGGGCCCTACGAGCAGTACTTC.

This clonotype has ten or more counts. The chain is built from TRBV28 and TRBJ2-1, with a weak D call TRBD1 (6 bases). The CDR3 is 15 amino acids. The germline gives CDR1 MDHEN, CDR2 SYDVKM. V dropped 2 bases and J dropped 5 bases, with 13 bases sitting between them. The DNA for the CDR3 is TGTGCCAGCAGTTTAGGGACACCGGTGCACAATGAGCAGTTCTTC. Translating gives CASSLGTPVHNEQFF.

This clonotype appeared many times. V is TRBV9 and J is TRBJ2-3, with TRBD1 as a possible D gene (6 bases). V lost 4 bases and J 6 bases, leaving 15 bases between the germline ends. Germline values: CDR1 SGDLS, CDR2 YYNGEE. The CDR3 is 14 amino acids. The CDR3 loop is CASSLEGGSDTQYF. The DNA of the CDR3 is TGTGCCAGCAGCTTAGAAGGGGGTTCGGATACGCAGTATTTT.

The sample holds many counts of this clonotype. This chain joins TRBV7-8 and TRBJ2-5, with 8 bases fitting TRBD2. The CDR3 runs 15 residues. CDR1 is SGHVS and CDR2 is FQNEAQ in the germline V gene. Trimming cost V 4 bases and J 4 bases; bases outside gene matches: 8. CDR3 in amino acids: CASSSSSGSIETQYF. DNA for the CDR3: TGTGCCAGCAGCTCGTCCAGCGGGAGTATAGAGACCCAGTACTTC.

The chain employs TRBV7-9 and TRBJ2-1; TRBD1 aligns across 12 bases. CDR3 length equals 16 residues. Germline CDR1 SEHNR, CDR2 FQNEAQ (reference sequence). V dropped 6 bases and J dropped 7; count of bases not matched to a gene: 10. CDR3 in amino acids: CASRGPGQGARNEQFF. The DNA for the CDR3 is TGTGCCAGCAGGGGACCGGGACAGGGGGCTCGTAATGAGCAGTTCTTC.

This rearrangement joins TRBV2 to TRBJ1-4, with TRBD1 as a possible D gene (5 bases). There are 14 residues in the CDR3. Per the germline V gene, CDR1 is SNHLY and CDR2 is FYNNEI. V was pared by 4 bases and J by 8 bases, with 14 bases between. Here the CDR3 DNA reads TGTGCCAGCAGTGTACGGGGGTTAGTCGAAAAACTGTTTTTT. It encodes CASSVRGLVEKLFF.

The V and J genes are TRBV12-3 or TRBV12-4 and TRBJ2-3; unclear D gene. V gave up 8 bases and J gave up 11 bases, with 14 bases separating them. The CDR3 totals 11 residues. CDR3 sequence: CASGATQVQYF. For the CDR3, the DNA is TGTGCCAGCGGAGCCACTCAAGTGCAGTATTTT.

Only a few counts were recorded for this clonotype. The J gene is TRBJ2-5, the V gene TRBV4-1; D is unresolved. V was shortened by 2 bases and J by 2 bases, with 12 bases between the two germline ends. This CDR3 has 15 amino acids. Looked up from germline, CDR1 is MGHRA and CDR2 is YSYEKL. In DNA form, the CDR3 reads TGCGCCAGCAGCCAAATCTCGGTCTATCAAGAGACCCAGTACTTC. The encoded protein is CASSQISVYQETQYF.

This rearrangement joins TRBV30 to TRBJ2-5; D gene unclear. Deletions cut 1 base from V and 2 bases from J, with 14 bases between. The CDR3 is 15 amino acids. Germline CDR1 is GTSNPN and CDR2 is SVGIG (reference sequence). CDR3 nucleotide sequence: TGTGCCTGGAGTGGATTAAATGGACCTCAAGAGACCCAGTACTTC. Its translation: CAWSGLNGPQETQYF.

Many counts were recorded for this clonotype. This rearrangement joins TRBV7-8 to TRBJ1-1; the D gene is possibly TRBD1 (6 bases). Trimming stripped 0 bases from V and 8 bases from J, with 13 bases between. CDR3 length: 14 residues. Looked up from germline, CDR1 is SGHVS and CDR2 is FQNEAQ. CDR3 nucleotides: TGTGCCAGCAGCTTAGCGATTCTAACAGGGGAAGCTTTCTTT. Residues: CASSLAILTGEAFF.

This clonotype was recorded at least ten times. The gene calls are TRBV2 and TRBJ2-2, with TRBD1 matching over 8 bases. Germline V gene data show CDR1 as SNHLY and CDR2 as FYNNEI. J gave up 4 bases and V 7 bases, and 8 bases lay outside the gene matches. The CDR3 runs to 15 residues. The CDR3 DNA sequence: TGTGCCAGCACCACGACAGGGGCGATCACCGGGGAGCTGTTTTTT. This encodes CASTTTGAITGELFF.

In its sample, this clonotype was seen a few times. This chain connects TRBV5-6 to TRBJ2-2, with a possible D match to TRBD2 (5 bases). Germline values: CDR1 SGHDT, CDR2 YYEEEE. V lost 7 bases, J lost 10 bases, and 20 bases lay in between. The length of the CDR3 is 14 residues. The CDR3 region has the DNA TGTGCCAGCCATAGGGAGTTAGCCCGGGTGGAGCTGTTTTTT. Its protein is CASHRELARVELFF.

This clonotype was observed many times. Germline and junction disagree at one end, which may indicate a read error. The chain is built from TRBV12-3 or TRBV12-4 and TRBJ2-7; 10 positions agree with TRBD2. CDR3 length: 15 amino acids. CDR3 DNA: TGTGCCAGCAGCTTAGCGGGAGGCCTAGCCAACGAGCAGTACTTC. Its protein product is CASSLAGGLANEQYF.

This clonotype showed up many times. V is TRBV28 and J is TRBJ2-2; perhaps TRBD2 as D (6 bases). The CDR3 covers 12 residues. The germline gives CDR1 MDHEN, CDR2 SYDVKM. V dropped 4 bases and J dropped 11 bases, with 11 bases sitting between them. The CDR3 spells CASSWTGTELFF. The CDR3, as DNA: TGTGCCAGCAGTTGGACCGGGACTGAGCTGTTTTTT.

This rearrangement joins TRBV11-2 to TRBJ2-2; 7 bases align to TRBD2. The V segment lost 2 bases and the J segment 6 bases; nucleotides outside the gene matches: 3. Germline-derived CDR1 and CDR2 are SGHAT and FQNNGV. The CDR3 runs to 14 residues. CDR3 protein: CASSLIGLAGELFF. CDR3 sequence (DNA): TGTGCCAGCAGCTTAATAGGACTAGCCGGGGAGCTGTTTTTT.

This chain links TRBV29-1 with TRBJ1-5; D remains unclear. Germline lookup yields CDR1 SQVTM and CDR2 ANQGSEA. V was trimmed by 4 bases and J by 0 bases, leaving 10 bases between them. The CDR3 has 14 residues. Written as DNA, the CDR3 is TGCAGCGTTGCAGAGTGGAATAGCAATCAGCCCCAGCATTTT. Translated, it gives CSVAEWNSNQPQHF.

Many counts were recorded for this clonotype. The chain has TRBV11-2 and TRBJ2-1, with no clear D. With 1 base removed from V and 0 bases from J, the gap between germline ends came to 10 bases. This CDR3 has 16 residues. From germline, CDR1 is SGHAT and CDR2 FQNNGV. CDR3: CASSLVTQSSYNEQFF. CDR3 nucleotides: TGTGCCAGCAGCTTAGTCACTCAGAGCTCCTACAATGAGCAGTTCTTC.

Details on this clonotype: The junction departs from germline at one end; a sequencing error may be responsible. This chain's CDR3 is CAITQDGTSGRASSYDEQFF. CDR3 in DNA: TGTGCCATTACCCAGGACGGGACTAGCGGGAGGGCCAGTTCCTACGATGAGCAGTTCTTC. The gene calls are TRBV19 and TRBJ2-1; TRBD2 agrees at 16 bases. Per the germline V gene, CDR1 is LNHDA and CDR2 is SQIVND (reference sequence). CDR3 length: 20 amino acids.

This clonotype was found many times. The chain couples TRBV30 to TRBJ1-2; maybe TRBD1 (5 bases). This CDR3 is built from 13 residues. Germline CDR1 reads GTSNPN; CDR2 reads SVGIG (reference sequence). V was trimmed by 4 bases and J by 7 bases, leaving 16 bases between them. This chain's CDR3 is CAWNREGLGGYTF. The CDR3 DNA reads TGTGCCTGGAATCGGGAGGGGCTGGGTGGCTACACCTTC.

The V call is TRBV6-2 or TRBV6-3, the J call TRBJ2-6; D tentatively fits TRBD1 or TRBD2 (5 bases each). Germline CDR1 and CDR2: MNHEY and SVGEGT. CDR3 size: 15 residues. V shed 4 bases and J shed 1 base, with 8 bases lying between them. The CDR3 DNA is TGTGCCAGCAGTTCGGGGCTGTCTGGGGCCAACGTCCTGACTTTC. Its protein product is CASSSGLSGANVLTF.

This clonotype was recorded many times. This chain uses TRBV11-2 with TRBJ2-3; D is tentatively TRBD1 or TRBD2 (6 bases each). Looked up from germline, CDR1 is SGHAT and CDR2 is FQNNGV. With 5 bases removed from V and 3 bases from J, the gap between germline ends came to 15 bases. The length of the CDR3 is 15 residues. The CDR3, as DNA: TGTGCCAGCAGCCGACTAGAGAGGGGGACAGATACGCAGTATTTT. This sequence encodes CASSRLERGTDTQYF.

In this sample, this clonotype turned up many times. V and J are TRBV6-1 and TRBJ2-2; 9 nucleotides match TRBD1. Trimming took 3 bases from V and 7 from J; bases not matched to a gene: 9. CDR1 and CDR2 from the germline V gene are MNHNS and SASEGT. The CDR3 is made up of 16 amino acids. CDR3 sequence (DNA): TGTGCCAGCAGTGATTGGAACAGGGGGCCTGGCGGGGAGCTGTTTTTT. This codes for CASSDWNRGPGGELFF.

The genes are TRBV20-1 and TRBJ2-3, with 7 bases identical to TRBD2. This CDR3 has 16 amino acids. Unmatched junction bases numbered 16, after V lost 6 bases and J lost 4 bases. Looked up from germline, CDR1 is DFQATT and CDR2 is SNEGSKA (reference sequence). Here the CDR3 DNA reads TGCAGTGCAATAGCGCCGGGAGGTCGTAGGTCAGATACGCAGTATTTT. It is translated as CSAIAPGGRRSDTQYF.

The rearrangement links TRBV6-5 to TRBJ2-7; 7 nucleotides line up with TRBD2. This CDR3 is built from 13 residues. The V gene's germline CDR1 is MNHEY and CDR2 SVGAGI. Losses at the gene ends were 2 bases for V and 3 bases for J; bases not matched to a gene: 1. CDR3 residues: CASSYTSVYEQYF. CDR3 DNA: TGTGCCAGCAGTTACACTAGCGTCTACGAGCAGTACTTC.